This T cell receptor beta chain comes out of a study of blood T cell repertoires in COVID-19. Study-level background: Samples came from the United States, Italy and Spain, spanning acute and convalescent COVID-19. PBMCs, B-cell-depleted T cells, or T cells provided the cDNA or gDNA that made up the material.

V was pared by 1 base and J by 2 bases, with 18 bases between. Germline V gene sequence: CDR1 GTSNPN, CDR2 SVGIG (reference sequence). The CDR3 length is 17 residues. TCRdb's table, derived via immunoSEQ multiplex PCR, lists solely in-frame clones and lacks some. The sample lists 150,000 to 170,000 clones, 76% occurring once. Sequencing was done on a sample of peripheral blood. The genes are TRBV30 and TRBJ1-5; D remains unclear. This TCR derives from a woman aged 80 or over with acute or convalescent COVID-19. CDR3 in amino acids: CAWSDRGGFWGNQPQHF. In nucleotides, the CDR3 is TGTGCCTGGAGTGACCGGGGAGGATTCTGGGGCAATCAGCCCCAGCATTTT.